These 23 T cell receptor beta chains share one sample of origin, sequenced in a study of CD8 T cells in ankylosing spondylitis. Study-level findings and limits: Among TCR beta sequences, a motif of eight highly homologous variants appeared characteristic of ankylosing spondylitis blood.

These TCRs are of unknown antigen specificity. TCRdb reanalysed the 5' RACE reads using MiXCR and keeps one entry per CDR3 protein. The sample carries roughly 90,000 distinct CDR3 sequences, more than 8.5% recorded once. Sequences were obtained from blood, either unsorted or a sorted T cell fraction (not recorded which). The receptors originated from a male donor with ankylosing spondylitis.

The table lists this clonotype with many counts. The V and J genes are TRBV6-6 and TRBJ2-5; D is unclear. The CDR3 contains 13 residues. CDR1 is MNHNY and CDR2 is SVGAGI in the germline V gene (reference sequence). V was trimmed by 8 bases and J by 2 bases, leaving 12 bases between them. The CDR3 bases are TGTGCCAGCGGCATTGCCGAACAAGAGACCCAGTACTTC. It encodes CASGIAEQETQYF.

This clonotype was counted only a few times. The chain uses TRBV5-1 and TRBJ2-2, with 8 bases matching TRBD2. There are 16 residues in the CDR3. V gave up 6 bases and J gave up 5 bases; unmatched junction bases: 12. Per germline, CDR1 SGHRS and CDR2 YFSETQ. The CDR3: CASTLPIAGRTGELFF. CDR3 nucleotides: TGCGCCAGCACCCTCCCCATAGCGGGGAGGACCGGGGAGCTGTTTTTT.

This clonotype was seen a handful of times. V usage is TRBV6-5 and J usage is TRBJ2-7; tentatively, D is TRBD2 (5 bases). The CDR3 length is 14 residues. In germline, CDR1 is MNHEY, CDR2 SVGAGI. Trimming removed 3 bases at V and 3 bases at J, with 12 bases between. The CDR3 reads CASSYRSGGYEQYF. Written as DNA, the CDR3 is TGTGCCAGCAGTTATCGGTCAGGAGGCTACGAGCAGTACTTC.

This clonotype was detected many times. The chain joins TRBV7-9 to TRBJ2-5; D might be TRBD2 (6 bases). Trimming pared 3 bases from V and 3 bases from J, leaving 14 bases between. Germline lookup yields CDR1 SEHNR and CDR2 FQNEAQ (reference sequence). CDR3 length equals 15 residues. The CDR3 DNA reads TGTGCCAGCAGCTTTTACGGACTACCGAAAGAGACCCAGTACTTC. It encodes CASSFYGLPKETQYF.

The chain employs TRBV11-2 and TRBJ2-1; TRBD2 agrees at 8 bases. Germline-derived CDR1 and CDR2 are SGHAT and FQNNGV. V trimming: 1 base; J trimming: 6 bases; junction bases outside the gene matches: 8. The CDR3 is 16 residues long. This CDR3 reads CASSLGTGGPVNEQFF. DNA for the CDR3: TGTGCCAGCAGCTTAGGGACGGGAGGGCCGGTCAATGAGCAGTTCTTC.

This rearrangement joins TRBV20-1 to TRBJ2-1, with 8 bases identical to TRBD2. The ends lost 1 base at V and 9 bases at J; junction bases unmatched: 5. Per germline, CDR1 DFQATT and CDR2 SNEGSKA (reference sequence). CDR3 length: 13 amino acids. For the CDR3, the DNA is TGCAGTGCTAGAGGGACTAGCAGTCGTGAGCAGTTCTTC. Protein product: CSARGTSSREQFF.

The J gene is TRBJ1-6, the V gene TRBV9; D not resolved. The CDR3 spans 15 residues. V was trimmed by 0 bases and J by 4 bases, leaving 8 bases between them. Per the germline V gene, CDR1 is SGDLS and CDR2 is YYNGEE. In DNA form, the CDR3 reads TGTGCCAGCAGCGTAGATTACAGTTATAATTCACCCCTCCACTTT. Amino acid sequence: CASSVDYSYNSPLHF.

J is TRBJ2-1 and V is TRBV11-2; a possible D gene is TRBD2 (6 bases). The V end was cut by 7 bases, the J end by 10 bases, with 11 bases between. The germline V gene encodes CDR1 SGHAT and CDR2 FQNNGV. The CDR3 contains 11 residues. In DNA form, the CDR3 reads TGTGCCAGCACCCCGGGAGAGGAGCAGTTCTTC. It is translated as CASTPGEEQFF.

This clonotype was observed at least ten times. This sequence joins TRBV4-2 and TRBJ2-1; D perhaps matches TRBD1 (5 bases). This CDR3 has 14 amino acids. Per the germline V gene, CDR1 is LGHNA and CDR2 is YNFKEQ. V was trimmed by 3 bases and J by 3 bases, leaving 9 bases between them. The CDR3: CASSQGDSYNEQFF. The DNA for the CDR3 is TGTGCCAGCAGCCAGGGTGACAGCTACAATGAGCAGTTCTTC.

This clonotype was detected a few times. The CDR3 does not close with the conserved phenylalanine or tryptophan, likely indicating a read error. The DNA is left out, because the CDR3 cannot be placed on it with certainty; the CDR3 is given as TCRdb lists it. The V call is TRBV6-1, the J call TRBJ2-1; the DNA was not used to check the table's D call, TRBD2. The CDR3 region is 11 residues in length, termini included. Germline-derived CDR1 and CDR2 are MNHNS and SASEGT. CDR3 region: CASSRLAGGPV.

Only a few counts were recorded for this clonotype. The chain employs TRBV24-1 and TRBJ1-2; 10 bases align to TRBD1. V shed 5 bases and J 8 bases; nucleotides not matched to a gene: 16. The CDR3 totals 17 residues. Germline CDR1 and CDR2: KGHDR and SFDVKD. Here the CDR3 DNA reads TGTGCCACCAGTGCCCGGGACAGGGGCACGCGGGAATACGGCTACACCTTC. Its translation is CATSARDRGTREYGYTF.

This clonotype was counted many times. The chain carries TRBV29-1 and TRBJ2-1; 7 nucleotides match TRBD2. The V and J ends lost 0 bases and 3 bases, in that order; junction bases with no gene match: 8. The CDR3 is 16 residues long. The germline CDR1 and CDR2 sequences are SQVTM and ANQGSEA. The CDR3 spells CSVEDLGDYRYNEQFF. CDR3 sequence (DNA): TGCAGCGTTGAAGATCTAGGGGACTACCGCTACAATGAGCAGTTCTTC.

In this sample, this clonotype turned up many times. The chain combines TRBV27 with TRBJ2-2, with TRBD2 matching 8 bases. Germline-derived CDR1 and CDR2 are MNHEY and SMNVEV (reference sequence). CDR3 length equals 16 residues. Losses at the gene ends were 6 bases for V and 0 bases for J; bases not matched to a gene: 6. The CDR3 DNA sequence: TGTGCCAGCAGCCCTTTAGCGGGACCGAACACCGGGGAGCTGTTTTTT. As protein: CASSPLAGPNTGELFF.

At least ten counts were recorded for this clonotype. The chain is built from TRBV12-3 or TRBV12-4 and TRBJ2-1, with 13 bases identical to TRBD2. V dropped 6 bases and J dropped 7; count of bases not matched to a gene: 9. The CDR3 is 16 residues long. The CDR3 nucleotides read TGTGCCAGCAGCCTGTTACTAGCGGGAGGGCGAAATGAGCAGTTCTTC. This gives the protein CASSLLLAGGRNEQFF.

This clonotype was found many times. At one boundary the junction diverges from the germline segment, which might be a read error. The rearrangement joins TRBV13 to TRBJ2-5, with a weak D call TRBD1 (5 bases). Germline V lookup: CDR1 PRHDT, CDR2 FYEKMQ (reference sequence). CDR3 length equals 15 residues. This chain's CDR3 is CASILDQGARETQYF. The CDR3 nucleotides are TGTGCCAGCATCTTAGATCAAGGGGCGAGGGAGACCCAGTACTTC.

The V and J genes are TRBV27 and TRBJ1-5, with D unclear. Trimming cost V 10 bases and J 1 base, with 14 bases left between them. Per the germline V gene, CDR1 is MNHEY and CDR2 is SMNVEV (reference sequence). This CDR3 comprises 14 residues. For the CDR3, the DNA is TGTGCCATCAGCCCCATCTACAGCAATCAGCCCCAGCATTTT. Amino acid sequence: CAISPIYSNQPQHF.

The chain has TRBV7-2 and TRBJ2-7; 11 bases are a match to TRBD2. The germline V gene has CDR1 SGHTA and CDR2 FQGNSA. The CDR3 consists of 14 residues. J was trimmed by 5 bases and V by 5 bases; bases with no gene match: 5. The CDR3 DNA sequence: TGTGCCAGCAGCGCACTAGCGGGAGTACACGAGCAGTACTTC. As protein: CASSALAGVHEQYF. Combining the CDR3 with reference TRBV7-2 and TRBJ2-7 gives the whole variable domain GAGVSQSPSNKVTEKGKDVELRCDPISGHTALYWYRQSLGQGLEFLIYFQGNSAPDKSGLPSDRFSAERTGGSVSTLTIQRTQQEDSAVYLCASSALAGVHEQYFGPGTRLTVT.

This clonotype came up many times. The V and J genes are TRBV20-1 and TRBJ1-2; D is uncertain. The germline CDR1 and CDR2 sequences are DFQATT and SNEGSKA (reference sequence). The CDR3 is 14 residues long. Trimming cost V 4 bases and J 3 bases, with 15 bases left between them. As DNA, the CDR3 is TGCAGTGCTATCATAACCAGTAAAGACTATGGCTACACCTTC. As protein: CSAIITSKDYGYTF.

CDR3 sequence (DNA): TGTGCCAGCAGCGAATCCACACTAGTAAGAATAAATGAGCAGTTCTTC. As protein: CASSESTLVRINEQFF. The chain couples TRBV4-2 to TRBJ2-1; TRBD2 might be the D (5 bases). V was clipped by 5 bases and J by 7 bases, with 21 bases between them. The CDR3 is 16 amino acids. Looked up from germline, CDR1 is LGHNA and CDR2 is YNFKEQ.

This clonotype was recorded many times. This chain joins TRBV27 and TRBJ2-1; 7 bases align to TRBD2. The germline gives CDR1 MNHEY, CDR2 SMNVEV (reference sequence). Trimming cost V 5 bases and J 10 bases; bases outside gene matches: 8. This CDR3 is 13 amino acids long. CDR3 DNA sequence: TGTGCCAGCAGTCCAGGGAGGGTAGGGGAGCAGTTCTTC. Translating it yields CASSPGRVGEQFF.

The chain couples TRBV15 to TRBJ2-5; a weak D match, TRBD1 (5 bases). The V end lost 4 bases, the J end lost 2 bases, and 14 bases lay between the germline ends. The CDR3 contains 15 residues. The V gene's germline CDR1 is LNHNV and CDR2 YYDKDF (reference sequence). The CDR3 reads CATSKGRGGQETQYF. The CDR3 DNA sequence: TGTGCCACCAGCAAGGGTAGGGGTGGACAAGAGACCCAGTACTTC.

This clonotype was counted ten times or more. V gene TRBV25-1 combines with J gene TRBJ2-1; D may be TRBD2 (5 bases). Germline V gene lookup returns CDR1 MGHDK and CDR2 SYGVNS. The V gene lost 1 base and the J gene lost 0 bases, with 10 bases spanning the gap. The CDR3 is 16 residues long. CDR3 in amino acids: CASSESISVSYNEQFF. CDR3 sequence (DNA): TGTGCCAGCAGTGAATCTATTAGCGTCTCCTACAATGAGCAGTTCTTC.

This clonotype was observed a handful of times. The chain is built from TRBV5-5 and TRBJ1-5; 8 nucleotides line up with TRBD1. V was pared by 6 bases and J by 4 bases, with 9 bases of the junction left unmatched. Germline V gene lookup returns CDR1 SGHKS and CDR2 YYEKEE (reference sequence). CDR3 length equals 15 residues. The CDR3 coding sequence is TGTGCCAGCACCGTGGGACAGGCGGGGAATCAGCCCCAGCATTTT. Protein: CASTVGQAGNQPQHF. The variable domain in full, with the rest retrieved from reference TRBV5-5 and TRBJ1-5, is DAGVTQSPTHLIKTRGQQVTLRCSPISGHKSVSWYQQVLGQGPQFIFQYYEKEERGRGNFPDRFSARQFPNYSSELNVNALLLGDSALYLCASTVGQAGNQPQHFGDGTRLSIL.